This T cell receptor (beta chain) was identified in a study of memory CD4+ T cells and cytomegalovirus serostatus. Method: immunoSEQ multiplex PCR; TCRdb's copy keeps in-frame clones and lacks some. This table has more than 45,000 clones, around 80% appearing once. The sort gate was single viable CD3+CD4+CD8-CD45RO+ cells for memory CD4+ T cells. V lost 0 bases and J 5 bases, leaving 16 bases between the germline ends. CDR1 and CDR2 from the germline V gene are SGHNT and YYREEE (reference sequence). There are 16 residues in the CDR3. The source of this sequence is an adult in good health and CMV-seronegative. The rearrangement links TRBV5-4 to TRBJ2-3; TRBD2 is a possible D gene (6 bases). Specimen: memory CD4+ T cells from blood. Written as DNA, the CDR3 is TGTGCCAGCAGCTTGGTAGGACTAAGGAGTGGAGATACGCAGTATTTT. Encoded protein: CASSLVGLRSGDTQYF.